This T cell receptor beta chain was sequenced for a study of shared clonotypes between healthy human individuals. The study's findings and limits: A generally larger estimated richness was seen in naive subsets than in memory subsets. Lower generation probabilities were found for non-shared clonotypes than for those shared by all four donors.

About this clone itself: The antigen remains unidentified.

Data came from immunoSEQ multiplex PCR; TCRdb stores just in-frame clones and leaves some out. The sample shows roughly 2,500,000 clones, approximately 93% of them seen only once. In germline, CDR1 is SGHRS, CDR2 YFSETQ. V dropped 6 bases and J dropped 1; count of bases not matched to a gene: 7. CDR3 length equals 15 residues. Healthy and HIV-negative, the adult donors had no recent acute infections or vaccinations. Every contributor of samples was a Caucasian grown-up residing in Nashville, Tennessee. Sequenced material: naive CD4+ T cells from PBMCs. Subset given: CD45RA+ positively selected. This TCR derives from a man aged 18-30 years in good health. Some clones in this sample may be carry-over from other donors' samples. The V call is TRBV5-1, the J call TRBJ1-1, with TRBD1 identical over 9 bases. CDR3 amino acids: CASNTQGAWNTEAFF. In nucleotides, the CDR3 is TGCGCCAGCAACACACAGGGGGCTTGGAACACTGAAGCTTTCTTT.